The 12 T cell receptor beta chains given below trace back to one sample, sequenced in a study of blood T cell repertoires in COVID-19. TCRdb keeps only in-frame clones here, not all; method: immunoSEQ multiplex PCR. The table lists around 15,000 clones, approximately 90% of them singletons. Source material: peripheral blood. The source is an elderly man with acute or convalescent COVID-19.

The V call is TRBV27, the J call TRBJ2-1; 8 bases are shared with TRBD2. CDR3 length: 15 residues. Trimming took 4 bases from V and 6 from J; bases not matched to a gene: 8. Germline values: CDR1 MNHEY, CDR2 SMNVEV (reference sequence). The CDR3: CASSYGLATSNEQFF. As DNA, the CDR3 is TGTGCCAGCAGTTATGGACTAGCAACCTCCAATGAGCAGTTCTTC.

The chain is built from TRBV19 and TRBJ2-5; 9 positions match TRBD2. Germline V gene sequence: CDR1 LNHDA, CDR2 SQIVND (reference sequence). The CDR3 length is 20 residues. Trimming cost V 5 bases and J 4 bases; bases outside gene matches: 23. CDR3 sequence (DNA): TGTGCCAGTAGTCCATTGGCTCGGACTAGCGTCAGAGGCACGGGAGAGACCCAGTACTTC. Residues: CASSPLARTSVRGTGETQYF.

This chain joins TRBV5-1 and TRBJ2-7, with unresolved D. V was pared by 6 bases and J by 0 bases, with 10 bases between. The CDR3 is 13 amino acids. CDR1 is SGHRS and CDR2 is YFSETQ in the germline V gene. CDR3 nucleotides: TGCGCCAGCACCCCTGACAACTCCTACGAGCAGTACTTC. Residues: CASTPDNSYEQYF.

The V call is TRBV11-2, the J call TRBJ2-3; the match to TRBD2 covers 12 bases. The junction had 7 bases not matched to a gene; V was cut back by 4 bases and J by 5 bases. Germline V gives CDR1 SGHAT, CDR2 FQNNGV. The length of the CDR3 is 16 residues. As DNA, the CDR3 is TGTGCCAGCAGCTCGAGACTAGCGGGAGTGGAAGATACGCAGTATTTT. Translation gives CASSSRLAGVEDTQYF.

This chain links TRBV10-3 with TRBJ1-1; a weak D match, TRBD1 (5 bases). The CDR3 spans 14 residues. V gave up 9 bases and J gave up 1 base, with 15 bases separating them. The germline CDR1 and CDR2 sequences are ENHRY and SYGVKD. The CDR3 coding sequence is TGTGCCATTGCTCCGGGACTCGGGAACACTGAAGCTTTCTTT. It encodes CAIAPGLGNTEAFF.

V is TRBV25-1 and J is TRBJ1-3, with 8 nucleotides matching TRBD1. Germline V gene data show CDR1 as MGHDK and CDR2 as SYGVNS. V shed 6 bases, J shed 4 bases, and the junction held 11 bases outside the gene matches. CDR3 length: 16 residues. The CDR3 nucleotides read TGTGCCAGCAGCCCAGCAGGGGGCTTAAAAGGAAACACCATATATTTT. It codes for CASSPAGGLKGNTIYF.

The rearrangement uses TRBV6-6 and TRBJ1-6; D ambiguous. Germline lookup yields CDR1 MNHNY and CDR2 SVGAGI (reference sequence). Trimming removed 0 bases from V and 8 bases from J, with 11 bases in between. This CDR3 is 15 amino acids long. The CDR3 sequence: CASSYSRSSDSPLHF. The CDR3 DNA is TGTGCCAGCAGTTACTCCCGCAGTTCCGATTCACCCCTCCACTTT.

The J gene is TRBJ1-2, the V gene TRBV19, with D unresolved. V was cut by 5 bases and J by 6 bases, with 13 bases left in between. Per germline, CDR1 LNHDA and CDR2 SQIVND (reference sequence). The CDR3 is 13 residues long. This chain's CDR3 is CASSWGAGHGYTF. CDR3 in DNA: TGTGCCAGTAGTTGGGGAGCGGGCCATGGCTACACCTTC.

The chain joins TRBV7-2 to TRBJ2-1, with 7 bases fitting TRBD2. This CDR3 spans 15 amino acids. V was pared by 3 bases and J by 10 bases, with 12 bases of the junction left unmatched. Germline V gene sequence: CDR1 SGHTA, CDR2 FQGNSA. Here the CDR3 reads CASSFTGTNPLEQFF. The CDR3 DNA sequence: TGTGCCAGCAGCTTCACCGGGACTAACCCCCTCGAGCAGTTCTTC.

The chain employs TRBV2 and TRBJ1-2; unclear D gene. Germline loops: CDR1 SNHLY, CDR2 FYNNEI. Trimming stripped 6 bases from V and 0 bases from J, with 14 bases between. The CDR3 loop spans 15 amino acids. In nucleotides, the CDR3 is TGTGCCAGCAGCCCAACGCAGGCATCTAACTATGGCTACACCTTC. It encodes CASSPTQASNYGYTF.

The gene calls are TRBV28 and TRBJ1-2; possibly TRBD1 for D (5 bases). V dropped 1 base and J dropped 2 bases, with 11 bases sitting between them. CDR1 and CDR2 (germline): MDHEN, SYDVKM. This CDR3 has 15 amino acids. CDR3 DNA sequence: TGTGCCAGCAGTTTATCAGTTCAGGGAAACTATGGCTACACCTTC. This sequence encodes CASSLSVQGNYGYTF.

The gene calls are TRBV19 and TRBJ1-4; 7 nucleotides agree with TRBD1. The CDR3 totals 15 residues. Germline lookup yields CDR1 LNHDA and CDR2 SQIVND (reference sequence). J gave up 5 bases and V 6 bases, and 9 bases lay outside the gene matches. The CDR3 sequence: CASRPPTGNNEKLFF. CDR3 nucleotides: TGTGCCAGTAGGCCGCCGACAGGGAACAATGAAAAACTGTTTTTT.